This T cell receptor beta chain was obtained from a study of T cells in localized non-small cell lung cancer. The method was immunoSEQ multiplex PCR; TCRdb's version includes in-frame clones alone and lacks a portion of them. Of about 72,000 clones listed, 84% are singletons. The sequencing used peripheral blood, collected before any cancer treatment. The source is an older female donor with stage I lung adenocarcinoma.

The CDR3 region is CAWSQHRQGLGEKLFF. DNA for the CDR3: TGTGCCTGGAGCCAACACCGACAGGGACTGGGCGAAAAACTGTTTTTT. The chain uses TRBV30 and TRBJ1-4, with TRBD1 matching over 7 bases. Looked up from germline, CDR1 is GTSNPN and CDR2 is SVGIG (reference sequence). The CDR3 loop spans 16 amino acids. V trimming: 3 bases; J trimming: 8 bases; junction bases outside the gene matches: 15.